This T cell receptor (beta chain) was sequenced for a study of cytotoxic CD8 clonotypes in ibrutinib-treated CLL. Sequencing was designed to attain a depth spanning 1 in 200,000 to 1 in 1 million T cells. Assay: immunoSEQ multiplex PCR; the TCRdb copy retains only in-frame clones and omits some. This sample has about 130,000 clones, with 70% to 90% found just once. Points on this clone: The antigen is undetermined.

Study results and limitations: Public clonotypes, found uncommonly, either contracted or stayed stable on treatment. While tracking circulating CD8+ T-cell counts, baseline clonality exceeded that of age-matched healthy donors.

The TCR originated in a human donor with chronic lymphocytic leukemia. The specimen comprised PBMCs, sampled after 24 months of ibrutinib treatment.

The chain's CDR3 is CASSQNLAGGNTGELFF. CDR3 bases: TGCGCCAGCAGCCAAAACCTAGCGGGAGGGAACACCGGGGAGCTGTTTTTT. The rearrangement joins TRBV4-3 to TRBJ2-2; TRBD2 aligns across 11 bases. Per germline, CDR1 LGHNA and CDR2 YSLEER. The CDR3 contains 17 residues. The ends lost 2 bases at V and 1 base at J; junction bases unmatched: 3.